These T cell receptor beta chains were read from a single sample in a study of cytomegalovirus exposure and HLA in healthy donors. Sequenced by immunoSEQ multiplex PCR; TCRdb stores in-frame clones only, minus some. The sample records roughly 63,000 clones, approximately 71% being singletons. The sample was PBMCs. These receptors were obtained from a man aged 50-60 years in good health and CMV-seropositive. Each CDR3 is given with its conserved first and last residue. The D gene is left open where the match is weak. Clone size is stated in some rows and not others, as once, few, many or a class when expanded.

CASKGVGLEAFF	TGTGCCAGTAAAGGGGTTGGGCTTGAAGCTTTCTTT	.	TRBV19	few	TRBJ1-1
CASSYDGRDTQYF	TGTGCCAGCAGTTACGACGGGAGAGATACGCAGTATTTT	.	TRBV6-5	.	TRBJ2-3
CAWSVRDRRTNEQFF	TGTGCCTGGAGTGTACGGGACAGGCGAACCAATGAGCAGTTCTTC	TRBD1	TRBV30	.	TRBJ2-1
CASSEDLGSTGELFF	TGTGCCAGCAGTGAAGACTTAGGGAGCACCGGGGAGCTGTTTTTT	.	TRBV2	.	TRBJ2-2
CASSLRDRLNYGYTF	TGTGCCAGCAGTCTCAGGGACAGACTCAACTATGGCTACACCTTC	TRBD1	TRBV28	.	TRBJ1-2
CASKDWGTGPRETQYF	TGCGCCAGCAAGGATTGGGGGACTGGGCCAAGGGAGACCCAGTACTTC	.	TRBV10-2	.	TRBJ2-5
CAWRTGGPMAQYF	TGTGCCTGGAGGACGGGGGGACCCATGGCCCAGTACTTC	TRBD2	TRBV30	.	TRBJ2-5
CASSNLIRASGANVLTF	TGTGCCAGCAGCAACCTCATTCGAGCCTCTGGGGCCAACGTCCTGACTTTC	.	TRBV27	few	TRBJ2-6
CASSEVMEQYF	TGTGCCAGCAGTGAAGTAATGGAGCAGTACTTC	.	TRBV6-1	.	TRBJ2-7
CASSLAAGPKISGANVLTF	TGCGCCAGCAGCTTGGCCGCGGGACCGAAAATCTCTGGGGCCAACGTCCTGACTTTC	.	TRBV5-1	once	TRBJ2-6
CASRWTGKAYNEQFF	TGCGCCAGCAGATGGACAGGGAAGGCCTACAATGAGCAGTTCTTC	TRBD1	TRBV10-2	.	TRBJ2-1
CASSPTGGLNTGELFF	TGTGCCAGCAGTCCCACAGGGGGCCTGAACACCGGGGAGCTGTTTTTT	TRBD1	TRBV9	.	TRBJ2-2
CASSYSTNGETQYF	TGTGCCAGCAGTTACTCGACGAACGGGGAGACCCAGTACTTC	.	TRBV6-5	.	TRBJ2-5
CASSIGQGYEAFF	TGTGCCAGCAGCATAGGACAGGGCTATGAAGCTTTCTTT	TRBD1	TRBV9	.	TRBJ1-1
CASSRQGPYEQYF	TGTGCCAGCAGTAGACAGGGCCCTTACGAGCAGTACTTC	TRBD1	TRBV6-1	once	TRBJ2-7